These 10 T cell receptor beta chains share one sample of origin, sequenced in a study of patients and donors after allogeneic stem cell transplantation (TCRdb year 2020). Receptor amplification or capture employed RT-PCR. TCRdb shows the sequencer as NextSeq 550. TCRdb reworked the public reads: Q25 trimming with fastp, MiXCR clone assembly, productive beta chains retained. CDR3 protein duplicates are merged, each entry listing the most common genes and DNA. The sample table records about 400,000 distinct CDR3 sequences; approximately 16% of these occur just once. The biggest ten clones account for less than 8% of the sample. What was sequenced was blood, either unsorted or a sorted T cell fraction (not recorded which). The receptor set was obtained from a human donor who was either an allogeneic HSCT recipient or a stem cell or donor lymphocyte infusion donor (not recorded which). It is not recorded whose cells these are; they may come from a transplant donor.

The rearrangement joins TRBV11-2 to TRBJ2-1; the D is unclear. The CDR3 length is 17 residues. V dropped 1 base and J dropped 4 bases, with 17 bases sitting between them. CDR1 and CDR2 (germline): SGHAT, FQNNGV. The chain's CDR3 is CASSLASAPSYYNEQFF. CDR3 nucleotides: TGTGCCAGCAGCTTAGCCTCAGCTCCTTCCTATTACAATGAGCAGTTCTTC.

This clonotype was seen a handful of times. The gene calls are TRBV27 and TRBJ2-2; 10 nucleotides agree with TRBD1. Germline values: CDR1 MNHEY, CDR2 SMNVEV (reference sequence). This CDR3 contains 14 residues. The V gene end was trimmed by 3 bases and the J gene end by 7 bases; junction bases not matched to a gene: 2. The CDR3 spells CASSLDRGIGELFF. CDR3 nucleotides: TGTGCCAGCAGTTTGGACAGGGGGATCGGGGAGCTGTTTTTT.

This clonotype was counted many times. This chain joins TRBV11-3 and TRBJ2-5; 8 bases map to TRBD2. CDR3 length: 16 amino acids. V shed 3 bases, J shed 2 bases, and the junction held 8 bases outside the gene matches. Germline V gives CDR1 SGHNT, CDR2 YENEEA. The CDR3 protein is CASSFGLLAAQETQYF. As DNA, the CDR3 is TGTGCCAGCAGCTTTGGGCTACTAGCGGCTCAAGAGACCCAGTACTTC.

The rearrangement links TRBV4-1 to TRBJ2-7, with D possibly TRBD2 on 6 matching bases. There are 12 residues in the CDR3. V lost 4 bases and J lost 8, with 12 bases in between. Germline assignment: CDR1 MGHRA and CDR2 YSYEKL. The CDR3 nucleotides are TGCGCCAGCAGCCCTCGCGGGGAGAAGCAGTACTTC. It codes for CASSPRGEKQYF.

CDR3 region: CASSQDGVALITDTQYF. DNA for the CDR3: TGTGCCAGCAGCCAAGACGGAGTAGCACTCATAACAGATACGCAGTATTTT. This chain uses TRBV3-1 with TRBJ2-3, with no clear D. Trimming cost V 0 bases and J 3 bases, with 16 bases left between them. The CDR3 runs to 17 residues. From germline, CDR1 is LGHDT and CDR2 YNNKEL (reference sequence).

This clonotype was detected only a few times. The chain couples TRBV5-4 to TRBJ2-2, with D unresolved. There are 16 residues in the CDR3. Deletions cut 4 bases from V and 2 bases from J, with 15 bases between. Germline V gene lookup returns CDR1 SGHNT and CDR2 YYREEE (reference sequence). Written as DNA, the CDR3 is TGTGCCAGCAGCACCAGTAGGGTACCCAACACCGGGGAGCTGTTTTTT. This codes for CASSTSRVPNTGELFF.

This clonotype was counted at least ten times. This rearrangement joins TRBV15 to TRBJ2-7; the D gene could be TRBD1 or TRBD2 (6 bases each). CDR3 length: 14 amino acids. V was clipped by 0 bases and J by 3 bases, with 9 bases between them. CDR1 and CDR2 from the germline V gene are LNHNV and YYDKDF (reference sequence). CDR3 in amino acids: CATSREGGGYEQYF. CDR3 DNA: TGTGCCACCAGCAGAGAAGGAGGGGGCTACGAGCAGTACTTC.

This chain connects TRBV5-1 to TRBJ2-7; 8 bases agree with TRBD1. Germline V gene sequence: CDR1 SGHRS, CDR2 YFSETQ. The CDR3 runs to 14 residues. V was pared by 1 base and J by 4 bases, with 4 bases of the junction left unmatched. CDR3 protein: CASSLRGQEYEQYF. The DNA of the CDR3 is TGCGCCAGCAGCTTGAGGGGACAGGAGTACGAGCAGTACTTC.

The rearrangement uses TRBV18 and TRBJ2-7; 12 nucleotides match TRBD1. Unmatched junction bases numbered 11, after V lost 10 bases and J lost 4 bases. This CDR3 has 15 amino acids. CDR1 and CDR2 (germline): KGHSH, LQKENI. This chain's CDR3 is CATQTGTGGRYEQYF. In DNA form, the CDR3 reads TGTGCCACCCAAACCGGGACAGGGGGCCGATACGAGCAGTACTTC.

With regard to this clonotype: This may be a read error: a much more frequent sequence differs by one nucleotide. The chain is built from TRBV12-3 or TRBV12-4 and TRBJ2-6; D ambiguous. The CDR3 is 15 amino acids. V shed 1 base and J shed 5 bases, with 9 bases lying between them. The CDR3 bases are TGTGCCAGCAGTTTAGGCGTAGGTTGGGCCAACGTCCTGACTTTC. Translation: CASSLGVGWANVLTF.